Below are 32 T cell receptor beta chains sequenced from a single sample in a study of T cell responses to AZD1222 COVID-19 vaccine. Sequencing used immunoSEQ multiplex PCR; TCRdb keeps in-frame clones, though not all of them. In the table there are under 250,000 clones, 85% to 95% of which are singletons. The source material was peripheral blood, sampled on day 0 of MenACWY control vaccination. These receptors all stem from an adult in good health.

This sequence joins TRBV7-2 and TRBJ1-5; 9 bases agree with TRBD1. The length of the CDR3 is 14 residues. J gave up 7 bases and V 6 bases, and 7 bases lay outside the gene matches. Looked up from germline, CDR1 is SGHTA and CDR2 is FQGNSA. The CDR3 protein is CASRPRTGEQPQHF. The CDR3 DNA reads TGTGCCAGCAGGCCCCGGACAGGGGAGCAGCCCCAGCATTTT.

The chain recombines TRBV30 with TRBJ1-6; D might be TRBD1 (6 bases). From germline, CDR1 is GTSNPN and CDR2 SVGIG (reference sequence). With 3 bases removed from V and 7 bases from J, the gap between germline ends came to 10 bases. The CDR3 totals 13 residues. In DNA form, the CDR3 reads TGTGCCTGGAGCGGACAGCGCAATTCACCCCTCCACTTT. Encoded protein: CAWSGQRNSPLHF. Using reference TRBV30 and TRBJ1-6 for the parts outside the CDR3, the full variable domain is SQTIHQWPATLVQPVGSPLSLECTVEGTSNPNLYWYRQAAGRGLQLLFYSVGIGQISSEVPQNLSASRPQDRQFILSSKKLLLSDSGFYLCAWSGQRNSPLHFGNGTRLTVT.

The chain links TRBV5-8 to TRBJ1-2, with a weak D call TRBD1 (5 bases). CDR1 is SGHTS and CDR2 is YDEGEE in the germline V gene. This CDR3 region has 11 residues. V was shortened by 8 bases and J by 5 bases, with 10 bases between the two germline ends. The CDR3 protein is CASRAGYGYTF. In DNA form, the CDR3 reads TGTGCCAGTCGGGCAGGGTATGGCTACACCTTC.

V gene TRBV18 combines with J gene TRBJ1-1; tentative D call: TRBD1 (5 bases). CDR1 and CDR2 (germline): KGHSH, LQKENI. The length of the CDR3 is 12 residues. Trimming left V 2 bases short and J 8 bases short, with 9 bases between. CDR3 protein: CASSPGGSEAFF. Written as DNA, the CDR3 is TGTGCCAGCTCACCAGGGGGATCCGAAGCTTTCTTT.

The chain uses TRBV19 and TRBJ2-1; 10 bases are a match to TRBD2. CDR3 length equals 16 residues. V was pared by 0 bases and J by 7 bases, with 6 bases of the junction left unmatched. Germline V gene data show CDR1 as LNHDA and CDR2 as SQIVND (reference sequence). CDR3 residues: CASSIEASGGYNEQFF. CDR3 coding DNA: TGTGCCAGTAGTATAGAGGCTAGCGGGGGATATAATGAGCAGTTCTTC.

The CDR3 DNA reads as TGTGCCAGCAGCTTAGTGTCGGTCTATGGCTACACCTTC. This gives the protein CASSLVSVYGYTF. This chain joins TRBV13 and TRBJ1-2; no definite D call. There are 13 residues in the CDR3. Per germline, CDR1 PRHDT and CDR2 FYEKMQ (reference sequence). The V end lost 1 base, the J end lost 4 bases, and 7 bases lay between the germline ends. The full variable domain, its missing parts supplied by reference TRBV13 and TRBJ1-2, is AAGVIQSPRHLIKEKRETATLKCYPIPRHDTVYWYQQGPGQDPQFLISFYEKMQSDKGSIPDRFSAQQFSDYHSELNMSSLELGDSALYFCASSLVSVYGYTFGSGTRLTVV.

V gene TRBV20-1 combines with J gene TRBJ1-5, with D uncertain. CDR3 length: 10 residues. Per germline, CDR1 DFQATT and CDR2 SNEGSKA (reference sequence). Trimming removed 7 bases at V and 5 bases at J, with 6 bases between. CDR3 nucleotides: TGCAGTGTTGGTTATCAGCCCCAGCATTTT. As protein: CSVGYQPQHF.

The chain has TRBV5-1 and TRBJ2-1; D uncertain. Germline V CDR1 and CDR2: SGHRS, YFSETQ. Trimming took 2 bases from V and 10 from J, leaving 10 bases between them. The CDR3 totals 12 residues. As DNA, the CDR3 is TGCGCCAGCAGCTTCGTCCAGCAGGAGCAGTTCTTC. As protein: CASSFVQQEQFF.

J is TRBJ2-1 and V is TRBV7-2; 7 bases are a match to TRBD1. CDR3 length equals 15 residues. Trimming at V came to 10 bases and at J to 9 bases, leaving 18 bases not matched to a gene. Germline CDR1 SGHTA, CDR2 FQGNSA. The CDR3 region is CATGPRDSGKGEQFF. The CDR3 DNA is TGTGCCACCGGGCCCCGGGACAGCGGTAAGGGTGAGCAGTTCTTC.

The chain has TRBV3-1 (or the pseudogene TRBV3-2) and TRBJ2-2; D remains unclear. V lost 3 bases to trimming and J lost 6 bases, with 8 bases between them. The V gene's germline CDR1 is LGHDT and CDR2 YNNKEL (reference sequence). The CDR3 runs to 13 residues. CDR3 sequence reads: CASSQEFAGELFF. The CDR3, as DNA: TGTGCCAGCAGCCAGGAATTTGCCGGGGAGCTGTTTTTT.

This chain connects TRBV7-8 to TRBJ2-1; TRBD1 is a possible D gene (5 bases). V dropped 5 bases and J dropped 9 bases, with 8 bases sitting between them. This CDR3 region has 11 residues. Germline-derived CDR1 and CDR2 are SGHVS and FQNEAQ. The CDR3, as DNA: TGTGCCAGCAGCCCAGGGTTTGAGCAGTTCTTC. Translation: CASSPGFEQFF. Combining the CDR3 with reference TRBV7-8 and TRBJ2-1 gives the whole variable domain GAGVSQSPRYKVAKRGQDVALRCDPISGHVSLFWYQQALGQGPEFLTYFQNEAQLDKSGLPSDRFFAERPEGSVSTLKIQRTQQEDSAVYLCASSPGFEQFFGPGTRLTVL.

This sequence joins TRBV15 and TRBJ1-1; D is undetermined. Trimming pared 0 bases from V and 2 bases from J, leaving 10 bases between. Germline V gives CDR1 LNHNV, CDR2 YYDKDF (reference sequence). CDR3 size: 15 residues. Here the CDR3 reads CATSRDLRQNTEAFF. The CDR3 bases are TGTGCCACCAGCAGAGATCTCCGGCAAAACACTGAAGCTTTCTTT.

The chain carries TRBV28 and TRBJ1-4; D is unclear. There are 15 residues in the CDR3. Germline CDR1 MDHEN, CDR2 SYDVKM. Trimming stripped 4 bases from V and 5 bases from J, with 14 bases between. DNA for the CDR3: TGTGCCAGCAGTTCCTCTAAAAAACTAAATGAAAAACTGTTTTTT. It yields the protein CASSSSKKLNEKLFF.

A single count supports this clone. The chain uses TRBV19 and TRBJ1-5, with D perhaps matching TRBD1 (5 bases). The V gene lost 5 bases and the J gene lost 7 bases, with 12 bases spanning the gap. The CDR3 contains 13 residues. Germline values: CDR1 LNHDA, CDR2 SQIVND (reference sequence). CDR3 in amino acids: CASSSRVQQPQHF. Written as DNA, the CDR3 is TGTGCCAGTAGTTCCAGGGTCCAACAGCCCCAGCATTTT.

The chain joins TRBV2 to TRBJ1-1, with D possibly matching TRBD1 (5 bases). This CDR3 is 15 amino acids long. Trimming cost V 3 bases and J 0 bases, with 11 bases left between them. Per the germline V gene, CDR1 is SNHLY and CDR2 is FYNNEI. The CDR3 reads CASSDLGPLNTEAFF. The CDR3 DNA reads TGTGCCAGCAGTGATTTGGGACCTCTGAACACTGAAGCTTTCTTT.

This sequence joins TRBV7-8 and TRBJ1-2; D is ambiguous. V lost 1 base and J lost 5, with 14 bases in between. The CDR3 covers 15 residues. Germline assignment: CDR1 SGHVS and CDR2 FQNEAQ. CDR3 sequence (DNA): TGTGCCAGCAGCTTAGATCGGACTCCTGAATATGGCTACACCTTC. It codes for CASSLDRTPEYGYTF.

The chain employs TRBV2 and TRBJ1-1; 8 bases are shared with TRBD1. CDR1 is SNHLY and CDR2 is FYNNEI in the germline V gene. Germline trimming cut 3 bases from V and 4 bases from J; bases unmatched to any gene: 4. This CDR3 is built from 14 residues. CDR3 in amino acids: CASSDRGLATEAFF. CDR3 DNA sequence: TGTGCCAGCAGTGACAGGGGGCTGGCCACTGAAGCTTTCTTT.

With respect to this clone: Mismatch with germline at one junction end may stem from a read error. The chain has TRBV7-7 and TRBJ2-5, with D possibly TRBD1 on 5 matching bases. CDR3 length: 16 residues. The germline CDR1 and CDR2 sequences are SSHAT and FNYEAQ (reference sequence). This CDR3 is CASSLKGKGPQETQYF. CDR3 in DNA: TGTGCTAGCAGCTTAAAGGGGAAAGGACCTCAAGAGACCCAGTACTTC.

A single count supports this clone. CDR3 bases: TGCAGCGTTGAACGGAATGGCTACACCTTC. Translated: CSVERNGYTF. The chain has TRBV29-1 and TRBJ1-2; D is unresolved. This CDR3 spans 10 amino acids. Germline loops: CDR1 SQVTM, CDR2 ANQGSEA. Trimming cost V 2 bases and J 6 bases, with 4 bases left between them.

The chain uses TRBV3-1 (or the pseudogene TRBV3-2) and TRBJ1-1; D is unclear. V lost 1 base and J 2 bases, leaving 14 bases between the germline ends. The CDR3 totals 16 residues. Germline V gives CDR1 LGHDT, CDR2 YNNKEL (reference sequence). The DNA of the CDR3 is TGTGCCAGCAGCCAAGGGAGACGAATCCTAAACACTGAAGCTTTCTTT. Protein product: CASSQGRRILNTEAFF.

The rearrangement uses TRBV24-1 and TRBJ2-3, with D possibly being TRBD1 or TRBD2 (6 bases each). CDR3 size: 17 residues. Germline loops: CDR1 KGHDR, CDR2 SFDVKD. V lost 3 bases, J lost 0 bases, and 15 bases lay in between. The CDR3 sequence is CATSDPRGGKSTDTQYF. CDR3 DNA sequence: TGTGCCACCAGTGATCCGCGAGGGGGGAAGAGCACAGATACGCAGTATTTT.

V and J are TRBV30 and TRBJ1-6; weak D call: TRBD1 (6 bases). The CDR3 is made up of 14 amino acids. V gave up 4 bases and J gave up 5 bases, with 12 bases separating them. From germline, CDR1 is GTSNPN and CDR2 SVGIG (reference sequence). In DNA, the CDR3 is TGTGCCTGGACCCCGGGACACCATAATTCACCCCTCCACTTT. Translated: CAWTPGHHNSPLHF. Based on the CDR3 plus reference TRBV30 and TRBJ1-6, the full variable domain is SQTIHQWPATLVQPVGSPLSLECTVEGTSNPNLYWYRQAAGRGLQLLFYSVGIGQISSEVPQNLSASRPQDRQFILSSKKLLLSDSGFYLCAWTPGHHNSPLHFGNGTRLTVT.

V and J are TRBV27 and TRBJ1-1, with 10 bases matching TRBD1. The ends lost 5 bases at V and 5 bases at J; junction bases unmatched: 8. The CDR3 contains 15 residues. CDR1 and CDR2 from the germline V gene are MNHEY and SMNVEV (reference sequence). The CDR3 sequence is CASSSRQGAQTEAFF. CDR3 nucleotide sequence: TGTGCCAGCAGTAGCCGACAGGGGGCACAGACTGAAGCTTTCTTT.

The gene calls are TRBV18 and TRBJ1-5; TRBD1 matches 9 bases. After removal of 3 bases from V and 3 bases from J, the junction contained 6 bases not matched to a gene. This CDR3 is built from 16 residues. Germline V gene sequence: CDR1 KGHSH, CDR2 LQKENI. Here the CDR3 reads CASSPQGQGPNQPQHF. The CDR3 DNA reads TGTGCCAGCTCACCTCAGGGACAGGGACCCAATCAGCCCCAGCATTTT.

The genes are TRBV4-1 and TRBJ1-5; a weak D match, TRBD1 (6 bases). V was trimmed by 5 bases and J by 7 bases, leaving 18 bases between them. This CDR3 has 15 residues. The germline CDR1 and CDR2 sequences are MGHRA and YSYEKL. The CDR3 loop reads CASSYSRGASQPQHF. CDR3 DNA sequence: TGCGCCAGCAGCTACTCACGGGGGGCTAGCCAGCCCCAGCATTTT.

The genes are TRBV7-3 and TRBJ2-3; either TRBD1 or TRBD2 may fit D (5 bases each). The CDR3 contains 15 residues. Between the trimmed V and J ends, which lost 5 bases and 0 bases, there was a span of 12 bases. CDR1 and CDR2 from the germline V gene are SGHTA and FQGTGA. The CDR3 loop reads CASSGGSASTDTQYF. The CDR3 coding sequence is TGTGCCAGCAGCGGGGGTAGCGCAAGCACAGATACGCAGTATTTT. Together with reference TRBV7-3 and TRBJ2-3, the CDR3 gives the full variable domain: GAGVSQTPSNKVTEKGKYVELRCDPISGHTALYWYRQSLGQGPEFLIYFQGTGAADDSGLPNDRFFAVRPEGSVSTLKIQRTERGDSAVYLCASSGGSASTDTQYFGPGTRLTVL.

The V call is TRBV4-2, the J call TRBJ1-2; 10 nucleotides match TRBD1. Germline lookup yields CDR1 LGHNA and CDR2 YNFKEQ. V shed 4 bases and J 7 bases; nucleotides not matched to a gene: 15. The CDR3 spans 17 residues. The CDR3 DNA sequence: TGTGCCAGCAGCCCTCCCGGGACAGGGGAGGGAGTATCTGGCTACACCTTC. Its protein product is CASSPPGTGEGVSGYTF.

The CDR3 nucleotides read TGTGCCAGCAGCCCTACTGTAGTCACCGGGGAGCTGTTTTTT. Amino acids: CASSPTVVTGELFF. The rearrangement links TRBV6-2 or TRBV6-3 to TRBJ2-2; D gene unclear. The germline V and J ends were trimmed by 6 bases and 4 bases, with 12 bases remaining between them. The CDR3 has 14 residues. The V gene's germline CDR1 is MNHEY and CDR2 SVGEGT.

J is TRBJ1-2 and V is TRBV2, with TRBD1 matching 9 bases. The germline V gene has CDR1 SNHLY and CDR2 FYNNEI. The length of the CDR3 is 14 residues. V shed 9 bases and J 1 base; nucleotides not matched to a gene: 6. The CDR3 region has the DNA TGTGCCAGGGACAGGGGATCCCTTAACTATGGCTACACCTTC. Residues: CARDRGSLNYGYTF.

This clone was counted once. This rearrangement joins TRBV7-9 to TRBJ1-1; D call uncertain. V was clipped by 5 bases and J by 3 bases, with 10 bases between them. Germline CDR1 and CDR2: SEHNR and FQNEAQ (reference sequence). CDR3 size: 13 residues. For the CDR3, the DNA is TGTGCCAGCAGCGTCAATTCCGACACTGAAGCTTTCTTT. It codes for CASSVNSDTEAFF.

CDR3 coding DNA: TGCAGCGGGGAAGCGCCTAACACTGAAGCTTTCTTT. This translates into CSGEAPNTEAFF. V usage is TRBV29-1 and J usage is TRBJ1-1; D is uncertain. Trimming removed 7 bases at V and 2 bases at J, with 11 bases between. This CDR3 spans 12 amino acids. CDR1 and CDR2 from the germline V gene are SQVTM and ANQGSEA.

This chain's CDR3 is CASSQETSAQFF. The DNA for the CDR3 is TGTGCCAGCAGTCAAGAGACTAGCGCTCAGTTCTTC. The chain joins TRBV12-3 or TRBV12-4 to TRBJ2-1, with 8 bases fitting TRBD2. This CDR3 has 12 amino acids. V gave up 5 bases and J gave up 13 bases; unmatched junction bases: 7.